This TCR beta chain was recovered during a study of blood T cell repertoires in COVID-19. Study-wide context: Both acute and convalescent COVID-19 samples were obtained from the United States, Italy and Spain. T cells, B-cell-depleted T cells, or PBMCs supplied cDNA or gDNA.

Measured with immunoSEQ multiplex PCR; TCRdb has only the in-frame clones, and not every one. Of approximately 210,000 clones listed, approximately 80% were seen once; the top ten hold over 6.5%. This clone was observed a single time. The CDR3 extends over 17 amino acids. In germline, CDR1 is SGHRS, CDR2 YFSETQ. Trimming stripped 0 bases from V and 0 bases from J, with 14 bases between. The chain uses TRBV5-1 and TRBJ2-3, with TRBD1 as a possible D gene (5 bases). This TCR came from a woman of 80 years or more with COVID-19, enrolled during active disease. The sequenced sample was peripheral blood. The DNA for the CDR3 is TGCGCCAGCAGCTTGGGCCCCGCTGGGGCCAGCACAGATACGCAGTATTTT. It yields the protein CASSLGPAGASTDTQYF.